This T cell receptor (beta chain) was profiled in a study of cytomegalovirus exposure and HLA in healthy donors. The PCR used 60 Vbeta and 13 Jbeta primers. Profiling relied on immunoSEQ multiplex PCR, and the TCRdb table lists in-frame clones only, not all of them. In the table there are 140,000 to 150,000 clones, 82% of which are singletons. Germline lookup yields CDR1 MNHEY and CDR2 SVGAGI. The CDR3 length is 16 residues. Trimming removed 0 bases from V and 7 bases from J; junction bases left unmatched: 8. This sequence originates from a woman aged 55-70 years in good health and CMV-seropositive. V is TRBV6-5 and J is TRBJ2-1; TRBD1 matches at 8 bases. The sample comprised PBMCs. CDR3 in amino acids: CASSYSTRGLRNEQFF. The CDR3 DNA reads as TGTGCCAGCAGTTACTCGACCAGGGGGCTTAGGAATGAGCAGTTCTTC.